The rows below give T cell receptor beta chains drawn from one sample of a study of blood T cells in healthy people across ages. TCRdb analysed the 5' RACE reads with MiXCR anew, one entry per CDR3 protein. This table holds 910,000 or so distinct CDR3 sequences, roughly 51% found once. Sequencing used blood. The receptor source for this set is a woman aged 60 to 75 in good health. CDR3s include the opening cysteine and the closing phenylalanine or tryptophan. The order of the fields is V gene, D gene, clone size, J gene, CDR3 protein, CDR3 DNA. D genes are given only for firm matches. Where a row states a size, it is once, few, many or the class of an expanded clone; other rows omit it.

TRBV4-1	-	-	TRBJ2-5	CASSWDKLSYNEQYF	TGCGCCAGCAGCTGGGACAAACTCTCCTACAATGAGCAGTACTTC
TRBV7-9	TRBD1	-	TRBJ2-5	CASSLPRQGRETQYF	TGTGCCAGCAGCTTACCGAGACAGGGAAGAGAGACCCAGTACTTC
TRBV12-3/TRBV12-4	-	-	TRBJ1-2	CASSFLAGGYTF	TGTGCCAGCAGTTTTCTTGCGGGGGGCTACACCTTC
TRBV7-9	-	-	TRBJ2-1	CASSFSAIYGNEQFF	TGTGCCAGCAGCTTTAGCGCGATCTACGGCAATGAGCAGTTCTTC
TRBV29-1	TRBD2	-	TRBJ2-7	CSVEERLAGGDEQYF	TGCAGCGTTGAAGAGCGGCTAGCGGGAGGGGACGAGCAGTACTTC
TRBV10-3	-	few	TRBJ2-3	CAISIRSTDTQYF	TGTGCCATTTCTATTCGAAGCACAGATACGCAGTATTTT
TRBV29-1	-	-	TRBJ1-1	CSVPTATSAEAFF	TGCAGCGTTCCTACAGCAACTAGTGCTGAAGCTTTCTTT
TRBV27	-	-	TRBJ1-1	CASSYIGVNTEAFF	TGTGCCAGCAGCTACATAGGGGTGAACACTGAAGCTTTCTTT
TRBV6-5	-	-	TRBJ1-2	CATKRGGNYGYTF	TGTGCCACTAAGAGGGGGGGGAACTATGGCTACACCTTC
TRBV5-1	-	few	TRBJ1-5	CASSPGHLSGGNQPQHF	TGCGCCAGCAGCCCCGGACATTTATCCGGTGGCAATCAGCCCCAGCATTTT
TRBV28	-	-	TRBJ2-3	CASIRGDINTDTQYF	TGTGCCAGCATTAGGGGTGATATTAACACAGATACGCAGTATTTT
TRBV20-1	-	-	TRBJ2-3	CSARSEAAARGDTQYF	TGCAGTGCTAGATCGGAGGCGGCAGCCCGAGGAGATACGCAGTATTTT
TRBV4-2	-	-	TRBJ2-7	CASSQEGTTRSYEQYF	TGTGCCAGCAGCCAAGAAGGAACCACCCGGTCCTACGAGCAGTACTTC
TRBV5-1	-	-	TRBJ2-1	CASSLLQSSYNEQFF	TGCGCCAGCAGCTTGCTACAGAGCTCCTACAATGAGCAGTTCTTC
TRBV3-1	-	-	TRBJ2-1	CASTGFGNEQFF	TGTGCCAGCACAGGGTTTGGCAATGAGCAGTTCTTC
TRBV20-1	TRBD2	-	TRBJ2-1	CSASDRTGPGLAGHEQFF	TGCAGTGCTAGCGACCGGACAGGCCCGGGACTAGCGGGTCATGAGCAGTTCTTC
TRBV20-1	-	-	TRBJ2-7	CSAWGGQNYEQYF	TGCAGTGCTTGGGGGGGGCAGAACTACGAGCAGTACTTC
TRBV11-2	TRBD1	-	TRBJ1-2	CASSSFRDSASIYGYTF	TGTGCCAGCAGCTCATTCCGGGACAGCGCTTCCATCTATGGCTACACCTTC
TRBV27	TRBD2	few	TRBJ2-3	CASRLSGRASTDTQYF	TGTGCCAGCAGGCTCAGCGGGAGGGCCTCCACAGATACGCAGTATTTT
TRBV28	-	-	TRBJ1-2	CASSLGGVDYGYTF	TGTGCCAGCAGTTTGGGGGGCGTGGACTATGGCTACACCTTC
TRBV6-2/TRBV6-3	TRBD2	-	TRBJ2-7	CASSLAGGEYNEQYF	TGTGCCAGCAGTTTGGCGGGAGGGGAGTACAATGAGCAGTACTTC
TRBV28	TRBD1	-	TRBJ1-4	CASSRTGAHNEKLFF	TGTGCCAGCAGCAGAACAGGGGCCCATAATGAAAAACTGTTTTTT